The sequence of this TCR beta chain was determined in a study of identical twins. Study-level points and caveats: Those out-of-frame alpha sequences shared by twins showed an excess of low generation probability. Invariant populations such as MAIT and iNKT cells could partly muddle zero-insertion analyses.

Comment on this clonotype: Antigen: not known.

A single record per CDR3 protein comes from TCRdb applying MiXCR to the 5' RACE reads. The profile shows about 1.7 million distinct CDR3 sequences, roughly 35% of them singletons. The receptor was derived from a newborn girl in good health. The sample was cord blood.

The CDR3 sequence is CASSYSRGTQYF. The CDR3 bases are TGTGCCAGCAGTTACTCTAGGGGGACCCAGTACTTC. V and J are TRBV6-6 and TRBJ2-5; perhaps TRBD1 as D (5 bases). Germline V lookup: CDR1 MNHNY, CDR2 SVGAGI (reference sequence). This CDR3 comprises 12 residues. The ends were cut back, 0 bases at V and 7 bases at J, with 6 bases in the middle.